This T cell receptor beta chain was found in a study of technical replicates of blood from several donors. CDR1 MGHRA and CDR2 YSYEKL come from the germline V gene. The CDR3 has 15 amino acids. V lost 3 bases to trimming and J lost 8 bases; unmatched junction nucleotides: 5. TCRdb's copy holds only in-frame clones and misses some; the assay was immunoSEQ multiplex PCR. The sample includes roughly 80,000 clones, approximately 93% seen only once; the top ten take over 0.4%. The specimen was T cells isolated from PBMCs. The chain employs TRBV4-1 and TRBJ2-3; 13 positions agree with TRBD2. The clonotype comes from a human donor in good health. The chain's CDR3 is CASSQGLAGLGTQYF. Written as DNA, the CDR3 is TGCGCCAGCAGCCAGGGACTAGCGGGATTGGGTACGCAGTATTTT.